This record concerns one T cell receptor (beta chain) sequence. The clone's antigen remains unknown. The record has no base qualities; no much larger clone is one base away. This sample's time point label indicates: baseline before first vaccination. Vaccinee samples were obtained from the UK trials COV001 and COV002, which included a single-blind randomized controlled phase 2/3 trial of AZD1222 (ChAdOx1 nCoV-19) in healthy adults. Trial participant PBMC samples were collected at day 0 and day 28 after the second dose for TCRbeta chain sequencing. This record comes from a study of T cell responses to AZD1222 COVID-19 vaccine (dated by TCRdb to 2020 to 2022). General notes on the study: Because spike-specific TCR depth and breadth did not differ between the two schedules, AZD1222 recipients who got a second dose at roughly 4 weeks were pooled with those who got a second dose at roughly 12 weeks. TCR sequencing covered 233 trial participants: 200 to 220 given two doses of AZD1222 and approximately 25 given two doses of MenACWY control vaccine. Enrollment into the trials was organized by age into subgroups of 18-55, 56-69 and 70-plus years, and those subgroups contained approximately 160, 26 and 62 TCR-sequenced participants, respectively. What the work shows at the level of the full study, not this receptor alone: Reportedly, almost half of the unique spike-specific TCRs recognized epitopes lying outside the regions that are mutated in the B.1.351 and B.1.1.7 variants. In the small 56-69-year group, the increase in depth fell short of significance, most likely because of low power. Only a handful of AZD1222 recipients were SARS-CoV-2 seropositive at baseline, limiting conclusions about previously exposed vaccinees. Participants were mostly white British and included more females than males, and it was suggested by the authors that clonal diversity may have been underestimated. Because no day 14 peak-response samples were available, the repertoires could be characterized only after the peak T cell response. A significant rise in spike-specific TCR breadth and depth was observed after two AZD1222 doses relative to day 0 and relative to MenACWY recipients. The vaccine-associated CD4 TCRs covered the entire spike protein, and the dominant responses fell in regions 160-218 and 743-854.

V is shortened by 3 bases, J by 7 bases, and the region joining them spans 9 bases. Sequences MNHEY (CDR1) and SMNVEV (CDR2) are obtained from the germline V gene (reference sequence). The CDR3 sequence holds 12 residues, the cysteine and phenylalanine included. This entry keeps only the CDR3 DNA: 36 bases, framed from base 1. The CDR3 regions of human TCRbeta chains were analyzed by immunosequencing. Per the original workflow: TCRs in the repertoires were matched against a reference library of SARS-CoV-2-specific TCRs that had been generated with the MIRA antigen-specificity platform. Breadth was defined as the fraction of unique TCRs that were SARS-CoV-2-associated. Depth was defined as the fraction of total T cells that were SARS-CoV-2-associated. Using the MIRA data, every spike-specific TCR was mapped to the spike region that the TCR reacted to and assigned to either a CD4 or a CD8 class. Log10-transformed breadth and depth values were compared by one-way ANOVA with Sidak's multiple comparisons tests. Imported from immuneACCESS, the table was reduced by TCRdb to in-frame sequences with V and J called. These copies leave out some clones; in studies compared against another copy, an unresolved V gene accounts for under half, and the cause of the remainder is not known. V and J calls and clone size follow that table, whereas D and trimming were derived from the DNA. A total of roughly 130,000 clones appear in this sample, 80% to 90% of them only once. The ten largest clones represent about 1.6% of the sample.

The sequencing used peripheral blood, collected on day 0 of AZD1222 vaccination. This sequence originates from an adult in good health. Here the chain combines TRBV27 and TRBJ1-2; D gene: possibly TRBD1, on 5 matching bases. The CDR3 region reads CASSFGGGGYTF. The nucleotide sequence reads TGTGCCAGCAGTTTTGGGGGGGGTGGCTACACCTTC.